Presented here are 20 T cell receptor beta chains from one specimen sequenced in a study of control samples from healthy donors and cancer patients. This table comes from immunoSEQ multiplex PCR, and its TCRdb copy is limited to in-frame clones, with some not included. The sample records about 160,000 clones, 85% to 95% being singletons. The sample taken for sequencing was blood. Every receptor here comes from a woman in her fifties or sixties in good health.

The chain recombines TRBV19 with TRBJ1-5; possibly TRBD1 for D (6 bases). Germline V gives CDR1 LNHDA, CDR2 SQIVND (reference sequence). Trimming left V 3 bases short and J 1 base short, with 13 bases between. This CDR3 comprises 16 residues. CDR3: CASSIPGTRSNQPQHF. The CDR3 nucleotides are TGTGCCAGTAGTATTCCAGGGACAAGGAGCAATCAGCCCCAGCATTTT.

DNA of the CDR3: TGTGCCAGCAGTTTAGGTTGGGGAAACGAGCAGTACTTC. Its protein is CASSLGWGNEQYF. The J gene is TRBJ2-7, the V gene TRBV12-3 or TRBV12-4; D gene uncertain. V was cut by 1 base and J by 5 bases, with 9 bases left in between. The CDR3 has 13 amino acids.

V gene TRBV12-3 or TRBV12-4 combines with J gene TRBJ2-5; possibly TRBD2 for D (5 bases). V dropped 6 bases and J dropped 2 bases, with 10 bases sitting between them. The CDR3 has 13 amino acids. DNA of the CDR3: TGTGCCAGCAGACTGGGCGGGCAAGAGACCCAGTACTTC. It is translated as CASRLGGQETQYF.

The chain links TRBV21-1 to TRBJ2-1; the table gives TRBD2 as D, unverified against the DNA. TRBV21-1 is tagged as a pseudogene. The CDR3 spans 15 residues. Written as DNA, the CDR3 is TGTGCCAGCAGCATGAGCGGGAGCTCCTACAATGAGCAGTTCTTC. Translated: CASSMSGSSYNEQFF.

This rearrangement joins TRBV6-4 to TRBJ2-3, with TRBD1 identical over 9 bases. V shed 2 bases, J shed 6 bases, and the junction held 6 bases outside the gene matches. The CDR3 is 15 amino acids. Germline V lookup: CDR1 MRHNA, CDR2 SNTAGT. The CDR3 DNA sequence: TGTGCCAGCAGTGACGGGGACAGGGTAGGGGATACGCAGTATTTT. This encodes CASSDGDRVGDTQYF.

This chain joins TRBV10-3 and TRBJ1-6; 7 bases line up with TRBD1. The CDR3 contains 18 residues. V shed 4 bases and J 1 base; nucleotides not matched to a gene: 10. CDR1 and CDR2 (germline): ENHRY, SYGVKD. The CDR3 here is CAISVTGWGSSYNSPLHF. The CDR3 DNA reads TGTGCCATCAGTGTGACAGGGTGGGGATCGTCCTATAATTCACCCCTCCACTTT.

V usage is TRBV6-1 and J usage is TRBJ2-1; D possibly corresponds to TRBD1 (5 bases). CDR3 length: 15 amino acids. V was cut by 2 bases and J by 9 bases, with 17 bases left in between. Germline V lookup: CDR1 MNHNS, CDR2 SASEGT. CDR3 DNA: TGTGCCAGCAGTGAACAGCGCCGACAGTACGGTGAGCAGTTCTTC. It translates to CASSEQRRQYGEQFF.

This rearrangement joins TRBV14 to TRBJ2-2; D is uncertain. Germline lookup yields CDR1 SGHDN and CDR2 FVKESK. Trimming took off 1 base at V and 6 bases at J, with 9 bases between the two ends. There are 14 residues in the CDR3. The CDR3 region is CASSQVRGPGELFF. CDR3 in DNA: TGTGCCAGCAGCCAAGTAAGAGGACCCGGGGAGCTGTTTTTT.

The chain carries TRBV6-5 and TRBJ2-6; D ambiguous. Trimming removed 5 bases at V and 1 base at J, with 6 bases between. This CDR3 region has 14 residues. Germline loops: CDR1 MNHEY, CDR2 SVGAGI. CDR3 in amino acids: CASSRESGANVLTF. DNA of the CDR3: TGTGCCAGCAGTCGTGAGTCTGGGGCCAACGTCCTGACTTTC.

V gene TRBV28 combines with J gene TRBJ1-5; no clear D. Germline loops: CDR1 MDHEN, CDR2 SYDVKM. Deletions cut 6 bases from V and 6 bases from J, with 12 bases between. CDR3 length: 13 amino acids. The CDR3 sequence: CASRSQRAQPQHF. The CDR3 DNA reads TGTGCCAGCAGATCACAGCGGGCTCAGCCCCAGCATTTT.

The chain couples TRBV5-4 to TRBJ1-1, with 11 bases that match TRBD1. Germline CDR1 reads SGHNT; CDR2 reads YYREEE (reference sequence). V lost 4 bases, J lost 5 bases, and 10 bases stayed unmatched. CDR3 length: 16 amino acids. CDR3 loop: CASSKGQGALETEAFF. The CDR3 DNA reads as TGTGCCAGCAGCAAAGGACAGGGGGCGTTGGAAACTGAAGCTTTCTTT.

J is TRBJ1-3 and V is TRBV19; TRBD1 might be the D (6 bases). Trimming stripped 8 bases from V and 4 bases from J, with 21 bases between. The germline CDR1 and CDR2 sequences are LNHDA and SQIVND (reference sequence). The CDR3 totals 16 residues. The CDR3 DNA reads TGTGCCAGTCGGATTAGGACAGCTCCGACGGGAAACACCATATATTTT. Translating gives CASRIRTAPTGNTIYF.

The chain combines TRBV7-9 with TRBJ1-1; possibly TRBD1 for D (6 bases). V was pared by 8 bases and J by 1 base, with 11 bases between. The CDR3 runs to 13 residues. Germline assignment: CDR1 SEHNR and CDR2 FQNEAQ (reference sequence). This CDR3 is CASPGQTNTEAFF. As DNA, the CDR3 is TGTGCCAGCCCGGGACAAACGAACACTGAAGCTTTCTTT.

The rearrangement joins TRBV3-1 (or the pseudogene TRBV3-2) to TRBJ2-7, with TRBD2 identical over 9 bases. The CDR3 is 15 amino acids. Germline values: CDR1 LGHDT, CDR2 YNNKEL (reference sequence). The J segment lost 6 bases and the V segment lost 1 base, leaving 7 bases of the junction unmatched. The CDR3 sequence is CASSQAWRGGGEQYF. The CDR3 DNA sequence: TGTGCCAGCAGCCAAGCCTGGCGGGGGGGCGGCGAGCAGTACTTC.

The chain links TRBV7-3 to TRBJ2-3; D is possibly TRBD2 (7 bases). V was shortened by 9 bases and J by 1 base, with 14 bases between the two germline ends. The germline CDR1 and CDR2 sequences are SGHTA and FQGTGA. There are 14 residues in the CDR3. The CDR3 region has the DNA TGTGCCAGTCGAAGGGGGGGAGGCACAGATACGCAGTATTTT. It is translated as CASRRGGGTDTQYF.

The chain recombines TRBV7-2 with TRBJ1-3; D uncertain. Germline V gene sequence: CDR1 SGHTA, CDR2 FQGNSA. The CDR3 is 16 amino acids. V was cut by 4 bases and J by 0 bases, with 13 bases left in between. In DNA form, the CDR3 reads TGTGCCAGCAGCTCTTTTACAGACCACTCTGGAAACACCATATATTTT. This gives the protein CASSSFTDHSGNTIYF.

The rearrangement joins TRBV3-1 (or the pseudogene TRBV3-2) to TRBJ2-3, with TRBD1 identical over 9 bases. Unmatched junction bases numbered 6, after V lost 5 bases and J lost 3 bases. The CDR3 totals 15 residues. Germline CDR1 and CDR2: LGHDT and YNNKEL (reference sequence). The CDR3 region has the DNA TGTGCCAGCAGCGGAAGGACAGGGGCAACAGATACGCAGTATTTT. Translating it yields CASSGRTGATDTQYF.

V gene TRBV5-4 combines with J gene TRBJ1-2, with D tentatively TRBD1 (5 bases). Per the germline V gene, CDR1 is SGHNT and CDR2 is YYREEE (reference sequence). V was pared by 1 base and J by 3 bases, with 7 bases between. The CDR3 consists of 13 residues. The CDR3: CASSLRGDYGYTF. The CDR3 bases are TGTGCCAGCAGCTTGCGGGGGGACTATGGCTACACCTTC.

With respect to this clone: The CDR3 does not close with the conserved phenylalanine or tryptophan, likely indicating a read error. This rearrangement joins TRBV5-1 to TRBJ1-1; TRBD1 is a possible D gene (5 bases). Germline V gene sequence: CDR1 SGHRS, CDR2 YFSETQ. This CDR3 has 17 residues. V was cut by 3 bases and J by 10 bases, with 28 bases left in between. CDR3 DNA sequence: TGCGCCAGCAGCTGGGGGGATCTAAGGGGCGACCTCCCCCGAGCTTTCCTT. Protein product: CASSWGDLRGDLPRAFL.

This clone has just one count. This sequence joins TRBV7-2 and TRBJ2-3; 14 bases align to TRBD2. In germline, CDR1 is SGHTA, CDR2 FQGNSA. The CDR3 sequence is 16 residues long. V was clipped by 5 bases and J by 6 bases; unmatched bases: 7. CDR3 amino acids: CASSLTSGGARDTQYF. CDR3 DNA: TGTGCCAGCAGCCTGACTAGCGGGGGGGCCAGGGATACGCAGTATTTT.